Listed below are T cell receptor beta chains from one sample, sequenced in a study of blood T cell repertoires in COVID-19. Here immunoSEQ multiplex PCR was the method, and the copy in TCRdb shows in-frame clones only, minus some. The data contain approximately 92,000 clones, about 81% of them singletons. Sequencing used peripheral blood. The origin of the receptors is a man aged 55 to 70 with acute or convalescent COVID-19. Each CDR3 is given with its conserved first and last residue. A D gene is named only where the DNA matches it firmly. Only part of the rows carry a size: once, few, many, or a class if the clone is expanded.

CASSPLTGGGELFF TGTGCCAGCAGTCCATTAACAGGGGGCGGGGAGCTGTTTTTT TRBJ2-2 TRBV27 . TRBD1
CASGLGVLSSYEQYF TGTGCCAGCGGCTTAGGGGTTCTAAGCTCCTACGAGCAGTACTTC TRBJ2-7 TRBV6-5 . .
CASRQGLYNEQFF TGTGCCAGCAGACAGGGGCTCTACAATGAGCAGTTCTTC TRBJ2-1 TRBV27 once TRBD1
CASRETGGAPKAGELFF TGTGCCAGTAGAGAAACAGGCGGCGCCCCCAAGGCCGGGGAGCTGTTTTTT TRBJ2-2 TRBV19 . .
CASSEGRTGDTYEQYF TGCGCCAGCAGTGAGGGACGGACAGGGGATACCTACGAGCAGTACTTC TRBJ2-7 TRBV10-2 . TRBD1
CASSYSRLGGRETQYF TGTGCCAGCAGTTACTCCCGTTTAGGGGGCAGAGAGACCCAGTACTTC TRBJ2-5 TRBV6-5 . TRBD1
CASNPPGQGNTEAFF TGTGCCAGCAACCCCCCGGGACAGGGGAACACTGAAGCTTTCTTT TRBJ1-1 TRBV28 . TRBD1
CASSTAGDTGELFF TGTGCCAGCAGCACGGCAGGGGACACCGGGGAGCTGTTTTTT TRBJ2-2 TRBV7-2 . .
CASSVSGRNTGELFF TGTGCCAGCAGCGTTAGCGGGAGGAACACCGGGGAGCTGTTTTTT TRBJ2-2 TRBV9 few TRBD2
CASSPSLGGWEKLFF TGTGCCAGCTCACCATCCTTAGGGGGATGGGAAAAACTGTTTTTT TRBJ1-4 TRBV18 . .
CASSFTWREPQHF TGTGCCAGCAGTTTTACCTGGAGAGAGCCCCAGCATTTT TRBJ1-5 TRBV12-3/TRBV12-4 . .
CASSRQGDTEAFF TGTGCCAGCAGTCGACAGGGGGACACTGAAGCTTTCTTT TRBJ1-1 TRBV7-7 . TRBD1
CAWSVIVGGYNEQFF TGTGCCTGGAGTGTAATCGTGGGGGGGTACAATGAGCAGTTCTTC TRBJ2-1 TRBV30 . TRBD2
CASSWTGSAFF TGTGCCAGCAGCTGGACAGGGTCAGCTTTCTTT TRBJ1-1 TRBV5-5 . TRBD1
CASSGMDRSETQYF TGTGCCAGCAGCGGTATGGACAGGAGCGAGACCCAGTACTTC TRBJ2-5 TRBV21-1 few .
CASSYRTDLRKGGYTF TGTGCCAGCAGTTACCGCACGGACCTTCGAAAGGGGGGCTACACCTTC TRBJ1-2 TRBV6-5 . .
CASSGGPGANVLTF TGCGCCAGCAGTGGAGGCCCTGGGGCCAACGTCCTGACTTTC TRBJ2-6 TRBV10-1 once .
CASSQNLLGNEQFF TGTGCCAGCAGTCAAAACCTACTAGGGAATGAGCAGTTCTTC TRBJ2-1 TRBV6-6 . .
CASSPSQAETQYF TGTGCCAGTAGTCCTTCTCAAGCGGAGACCCAGTACTTC TRBJ2-5 TRBV19 many .
CASSLRGTSGRAGTDTQYF TGTGCCAGCAGCTTAAGGGGGACTAGCGGGAGAGCGGGCACAGATACGCAGTATTTT TRBJ2-3 TRBV11-3 . TRBD2
CASSPLDRGSYNEQFF TGTGCCAGTAGTCCCCTGGACAGGGGGAGTTACAATGAGCAGTTCTTC TRBJ2-1 TRBV19 few TRBD1
CASSLAQIGLADRTDTQYF TGTGCCAGCAGCTTAGCCCAGATTGGACTAGCGGATCGGACAGATACGCAGTATTTT TRBJ2-3 TRBV7-9 . TRBD2
CASSLSGLAGYNEQFF TGTGCCAGCAGCTTATCGGGACTAGCGGGGTACAATGAGCAGTTCTTC TRBJ2-1 TRBV11-3 . TRBD2
CASSTHGNTEAFF TGCGCCAGCAGCACACATGGGAACACTGAAGCTTTCTTT TRBJ1-1 TRBV5-1 . .
CASSFDRGNIQYF TGTGCCAGCAGCTTCGACCGAGGAAACATTCAGTACTTC TRBJ2-4 TRBV7-2 . .
CASSPQGSNQPQHF TGTGCCAGCAGTCCTCAGGGATCCAATCAGCCCCAGCATTTT TRBJ1-5 TRBV3-1/TRBV3-2 . .
CASSTDVGTGLEKLFF TGTGCCAGCAGCACAGACGTAGGGACAGGGCTTGAAAAACTGTTTTTT TRBJ1-4 TRBV3-1/TRBV3-2 few TRBD1
CATSDRGTGELFF TGCGCCACCTCGGACAGGGGCACCGGGGAGCTGTTTTTT TRBJ2-2 TRBV10-2 . TRBD1
CASSRLAEYNEQFF TGTGCCAGCAGTAGACTAGCGGAGTACAATGAGCAGTTCTTC TRBJ2-1 TRBV27 once TRBD2
CASIASLNTEAFF TGTGCCAGCATTGCTAGCTTGAACACTGAAGCTTTCTTT TRBJ1-1 TRBV5-8 . .
CAISPRQGIEKLFF TGTGCCATCAGCCCTAGACAGGGAATTGAAAAACTGTTTTTT TRBJ1-4 TRBV10-3 . TRBD1
CASSLAWGDFIYNEQFF TGTGCCAGCAGCTTAGCGTGGGGGGACTTCATCTACAATGAGCAGTTCTTC TRBJ2-1 TRBV7-2 . .
CASSYRGPRDEQFF TGTGCCAGCAGTTACAGGGGGCCGAGGGATGAGCAGTTCTTC TRBJ2-1 TRBV6-5 . TRBD1
CASSAQGLAGGPFLENEQFF TGTGCCAGCAGCGCCCAGGGGTTAGCGGGAGGGCCCTTCTTGGAAAATGAGCAGTTCTTC TRBJ2-1 TRBV9 . TRBD2
CASRGQGSEKLFF TGTGCCAGCAGGGGACAGGGGAGTGAAAAACTGTTTTTT TRBJ1-4 TRBV6-5 . TRBD1
CAWRRGNGELFF TGTGCCTGGAGGAGGGGGAACGGGGAGCTGTTTTTT TRBJ2-2 TRBV30 . .
CASSKAGNQPQHF TGCGCCAGCAGCAAAGCAGGGAATCAGCCCCAGCATTTT TRBJ1-5 TRBV4-3 . .
CASTGDNYGYTF TGTGCCAGCACAGGGGATAACTATGGCTACACCTTC TRBJ1-2 TRBV27 . .
CASSYNPQGSDTQYF TGTGCCAGCAGCTACAATCCCCAGGGGTCAGATACGCAGTATTTT TRBJ2-3 TRBV11-1 . .
CASTLVGNTEAFF TGTGCCAGTACCTTGGTCGGGAACACTGAAGCTTTCTTT TRBJ1-1 TRBV19 . .
CSVVGASGNTIYF TGCAGCGTTGTGGGGGCCTCTGGAAACACCATATATTTT TRBJ1-3 TRBV29-1 . .
CASSPGRDNEQFF TGTGCCAGCAGCCCTGGGAGGGACAATGAGCAGTTCTTC TRBJ2-1 TRBV7-9 once TRBD2
CASRNMNQPQHF TGTGCCAGCAGGAACATGAATCAGCCCCAGCATTTT TRBJ1-5 TRBV12-3/TRBV12-4 once .
CASSIGAGGLNQPQHF TGTGCCAGTAGTATAGGGGCAGGGGGCCTAAATCAGCCCCAGCATTTT TRBJ1-5 TRBV19 few TRBD1
CASSLGFFSEGEAFF TGTGCCAGCAGCTTAGGGTTTTTTTCGGAGGGCGAAGCTTTCTTT TRBJ1-1 TRBV11-2 . .
CASSLGQDYGYTF TGTGCCAGCAGCTTAGGGCAGGACTATGGCTACACCTTC TRBJ1-2 TRBV13 . .
CATSRGGLAGYNEQFF TGTGCCACCAGCAGAGGGGGACTAGCGGGTTACAATGAGCAGTTCTTC TRBJ2-1 TRBV15 once TRBD2
CASSVNTEAFF TGTGCCAGTAGTGTCAATACTGAAGCTTTCTTT TRBJ1-1 TRBV19 . .
CASSPSDRANYGYTF TGTGCCAGCAGCCCCTCTGACAGGGCTAACTATGGCTACACCTTC TRBJ1-2 TRBV6-2/TRBV6-3 . TRBD1
CASSGDSYEQYF TGTGCCAGCAGCGGCGACAGCTACGAGCAGTACTTC TRBJ2-7 TRBV9 many .
CASSAGGAFTEKLFF TGTGCCAGCTCAGCAGGGGGCGCGTTTACTGAAAAACTGTTTTTT TRBJ1-4 TRBV5-5 few TRBD1
CASSLRGALPYGYTF TGTGCCAGCAGCTTGAGAGGTGCCCTTCCCTATGGCTACACCTTC TRBJ1-2 TRBV5-6 once .
CASSSISGNQPQHF TGTGCCAGCAGCTCAATCTCAGGGAATCAGCCCCAGCATTTT TRBJ1-5 TRBV6-5 . .
CASSPRQGRNEQFF TGTGCCAGCAGCCCGCGACAGGGAAGGAATGAGCAGTTCTTC TRBJ2-1 TRBV3-1/TRBV3-2 . TRBD1
CASSADRGSNQPQHF TGTGCCAGCAGCGCAGACAGGGGGAGCAATCAGCCCCAGCATTTT TRBJ1-5 TRBV6-5 . TRBD1
CAIRDRGRNQPQHF TGTGCCATCAGGGACAGGGGCCGCAATCAGCCCCAGCATTTT TRBJ1-5 TRBV10-3 medium-sized TRBD1
CASSLGTGVTEAFF TGTGCCAGCAGCTTAGGGACAGGGGTGACTGAAGCTTTCTTT TRBJ1-1 TRBV7-2 . TRBD1
CSGHSNTEAFF TGCAGCGGACACTCGAACACTGAAGCTTTCTTT TRBJ1-1 TRBV29-1 . .
CASSQEHRGTSGYTF TGCGCCAGCAGCCAAGAACACAGGGGAACTTCGGGCTACACCTTC TRBJ1-2 TRBV4-3 few TRBD1
CSVERQGTEAFF TGCAGCGTTGAGAGGCAGGGCACTGAAGCTTTCTTT TRBJ1-1 TRBV29-1 . .